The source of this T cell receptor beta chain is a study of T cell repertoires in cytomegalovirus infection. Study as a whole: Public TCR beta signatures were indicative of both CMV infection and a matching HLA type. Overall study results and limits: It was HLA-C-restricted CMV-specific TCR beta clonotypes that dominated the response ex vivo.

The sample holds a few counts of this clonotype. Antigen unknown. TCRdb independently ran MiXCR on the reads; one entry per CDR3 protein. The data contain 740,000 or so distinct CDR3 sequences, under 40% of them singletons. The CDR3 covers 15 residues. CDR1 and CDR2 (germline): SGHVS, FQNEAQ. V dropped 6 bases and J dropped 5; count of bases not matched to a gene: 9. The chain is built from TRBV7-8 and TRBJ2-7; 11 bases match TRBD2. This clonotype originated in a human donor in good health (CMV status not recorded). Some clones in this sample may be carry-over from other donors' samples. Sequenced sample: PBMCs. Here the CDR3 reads CASSRLAGLQDEQYF. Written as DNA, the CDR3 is TGTGCCAGCAGTCGACTAGCGGGACTTCAGGACGAGCAGTACTTC.